This T cell receptor beta chain was profiled in a study of cytotoxic CD8 clonotypes in ibrutinib-treated CLL. Broader study findings: Under treatment, the uncommon public clonotypes either contracted or remained stable.

On this clone: Its antigen remains unknown.

V was clipped by 3 bases and J by 3 bases, with 5 bases between them. Germline V gives CDR1 MGHRA, CDR2 YSYEKL. This CDR3 has 12 amino acids. Method: immunoSEQ multiplex PCR; TCRdb's copy keeps in-frame clones and lacks some. The sample has more than 200,000 clones; 60% to 80% are singletons. The sequencing here drew on PBMCs, taken after 12 months of ibrutinib treatment. The chain joins TRBV4-1 to TRBJ2-5; weak D call: TRBD1 (5 bases). This clonotype originated in a human donor with chronic lymphocytic leukemia. In DNA, the CDR3 is TGCGCCAGCAGCCACAGGGAAGAGACCCAGTACTTC. Protein: CASSHREETQYF.